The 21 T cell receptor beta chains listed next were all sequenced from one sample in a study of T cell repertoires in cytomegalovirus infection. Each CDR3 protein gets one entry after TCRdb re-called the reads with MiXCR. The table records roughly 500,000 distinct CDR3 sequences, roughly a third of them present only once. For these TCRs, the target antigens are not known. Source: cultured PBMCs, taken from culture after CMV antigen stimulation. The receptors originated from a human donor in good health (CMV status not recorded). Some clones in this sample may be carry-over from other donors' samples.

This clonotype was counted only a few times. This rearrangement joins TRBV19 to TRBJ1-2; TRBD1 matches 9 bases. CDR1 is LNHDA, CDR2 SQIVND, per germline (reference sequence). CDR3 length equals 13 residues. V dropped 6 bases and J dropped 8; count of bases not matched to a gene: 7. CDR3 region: CASRSGQGGGYTF. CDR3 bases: TGTGCCAGTAGGTCGGGACAGGGCGGCGGCTACACCTTC. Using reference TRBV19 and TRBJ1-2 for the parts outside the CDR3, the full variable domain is DGGITQSPKYLFRKEGQNVTLSCEQNLNHDAMYWYRQDPGQGLRLIYYSQIVNDFQKGDIAEGYSVSREKKESFPLTVTSAQKNPTAFYLCASRSGQGGGYTFGSGTRLTVV.

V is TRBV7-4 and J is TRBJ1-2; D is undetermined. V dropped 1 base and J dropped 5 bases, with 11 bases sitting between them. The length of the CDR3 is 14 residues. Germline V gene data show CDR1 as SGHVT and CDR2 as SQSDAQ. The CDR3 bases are TGTGCCAGCAGCTTAGAAGGGCTCCAATATGGCTACACCTTC. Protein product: CASSLEGLQYGYTF. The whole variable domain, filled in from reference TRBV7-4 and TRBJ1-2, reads GAGVSQSPRYKVAKRGRDVALRCDSISGHVTLYWYRQTLGQGSEVLTYSQSDAQRDKSGRPSGRFSAERPERSVSTLKIQRTEQGDSAVYLCASSLEGLQYGYTFGSGTRLTVV.

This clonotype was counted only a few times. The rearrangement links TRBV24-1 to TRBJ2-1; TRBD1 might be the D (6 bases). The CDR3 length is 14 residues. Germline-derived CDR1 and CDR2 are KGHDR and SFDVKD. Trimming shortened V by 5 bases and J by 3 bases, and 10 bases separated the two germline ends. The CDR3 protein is CATSGRGVYNEQFF. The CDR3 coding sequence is TGTGCCACCAGTGGCAGGGGCGTCTACAATGAGCAGTTCTTC.

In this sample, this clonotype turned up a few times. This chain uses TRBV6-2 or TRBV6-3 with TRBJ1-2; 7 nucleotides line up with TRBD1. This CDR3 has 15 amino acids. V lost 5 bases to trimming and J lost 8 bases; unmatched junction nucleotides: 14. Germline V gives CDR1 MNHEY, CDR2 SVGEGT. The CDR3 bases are TGTGCCAGCAGTCAAGCCGACAGGGCTCACGTCGGCTACACCTTC. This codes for CASSQADRAHVGYTF.

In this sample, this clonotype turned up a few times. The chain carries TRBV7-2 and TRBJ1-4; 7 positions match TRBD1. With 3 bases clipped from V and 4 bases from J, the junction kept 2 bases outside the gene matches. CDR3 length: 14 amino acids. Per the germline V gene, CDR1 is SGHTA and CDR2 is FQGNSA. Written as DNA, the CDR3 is TGTGCCAGCAGCTTGGACAGGCGTAATGAAAAACTGTTTTTT. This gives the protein CASSLDRRNEKLFF. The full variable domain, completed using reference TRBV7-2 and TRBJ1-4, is GAGVSQSPSNKVTEKGKDVELRCDPISGHTALYWYRQSLGQGLEFLIYFQGNSAPDKSGLPSDRFSAERTGGSVSTLTIQRTQQEDSAVYLCASSLDRRNEKLFFGSGTQLSVL.

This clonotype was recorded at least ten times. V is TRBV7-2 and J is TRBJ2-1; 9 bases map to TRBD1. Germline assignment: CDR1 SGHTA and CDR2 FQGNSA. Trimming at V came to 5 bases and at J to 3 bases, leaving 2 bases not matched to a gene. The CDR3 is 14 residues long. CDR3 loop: CASSRDRDYNEQFF. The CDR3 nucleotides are TGTGCCAGCAGCCGGGACAGGGACTACAATGAGCAGTTCTTC.

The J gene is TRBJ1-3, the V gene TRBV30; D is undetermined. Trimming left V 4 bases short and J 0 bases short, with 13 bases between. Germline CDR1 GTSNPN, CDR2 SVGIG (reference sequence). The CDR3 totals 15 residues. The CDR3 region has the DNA TGTGCCTGGAACGTCGGACTCAGCTCTGGAAACACCATATATTTT. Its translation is CAWNVGLSSGNTIYF.

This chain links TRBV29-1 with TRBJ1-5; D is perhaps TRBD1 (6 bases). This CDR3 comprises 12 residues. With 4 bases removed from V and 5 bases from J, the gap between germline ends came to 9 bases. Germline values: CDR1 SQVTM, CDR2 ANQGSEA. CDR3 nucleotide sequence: TGCAGCGTTGGAGGGGGTGATCAGCCCCAGCATTTT. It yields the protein CSVGGGDQPQHF.

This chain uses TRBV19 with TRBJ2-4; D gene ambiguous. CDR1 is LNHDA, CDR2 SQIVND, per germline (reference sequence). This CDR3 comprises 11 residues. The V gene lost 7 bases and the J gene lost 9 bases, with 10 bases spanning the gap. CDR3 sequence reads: CASTPSGIQYF. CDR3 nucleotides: TGTGCCAGTACCCCGAGTGGCATTCAGTACTTC.

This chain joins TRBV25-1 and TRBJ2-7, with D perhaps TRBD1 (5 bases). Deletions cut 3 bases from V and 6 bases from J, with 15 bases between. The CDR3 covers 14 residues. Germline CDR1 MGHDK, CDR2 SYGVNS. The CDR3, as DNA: TGTGCCAGCAGTGAGAGTGCAGGGCCTCTCGAGCAGTACTTC. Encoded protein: CASSESAGPLEQYF.

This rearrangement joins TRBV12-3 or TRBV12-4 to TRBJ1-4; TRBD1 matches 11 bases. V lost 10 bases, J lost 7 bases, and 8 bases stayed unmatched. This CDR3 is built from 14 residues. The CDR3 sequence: CATQAGTGGEKLFF. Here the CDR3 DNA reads TGTGCCACCCAGGCCGGGACAGGGGGTGAAAAACTGTTTTTT.

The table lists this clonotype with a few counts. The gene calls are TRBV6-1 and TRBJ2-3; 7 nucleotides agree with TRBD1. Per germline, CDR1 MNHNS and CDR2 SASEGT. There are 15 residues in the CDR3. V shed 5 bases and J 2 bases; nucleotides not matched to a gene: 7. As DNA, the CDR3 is TGTGCCAGCAGTTCCGGGACAGTAGACACAGATACGCAGTATTTT. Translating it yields CASSSGTVDTDTQYF.

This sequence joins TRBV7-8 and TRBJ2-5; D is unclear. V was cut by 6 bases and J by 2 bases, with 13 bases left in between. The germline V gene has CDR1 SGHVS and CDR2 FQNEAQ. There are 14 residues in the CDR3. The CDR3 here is CASRLAETQETQYF. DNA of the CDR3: TGTGCCAGCAGGTTGGCCGAGACACAAGAGACCCAGTACTTC.

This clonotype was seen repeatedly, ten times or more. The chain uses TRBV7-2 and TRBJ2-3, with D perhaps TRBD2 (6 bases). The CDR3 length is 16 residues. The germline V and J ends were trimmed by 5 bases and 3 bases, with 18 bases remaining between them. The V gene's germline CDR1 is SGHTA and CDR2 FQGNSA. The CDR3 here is CASSVTGTFRTDTQYF. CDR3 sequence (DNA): TGTGCCAGCAGCGTAACCGGGACTTTCCGAACAGATACGCAGTATTTT.

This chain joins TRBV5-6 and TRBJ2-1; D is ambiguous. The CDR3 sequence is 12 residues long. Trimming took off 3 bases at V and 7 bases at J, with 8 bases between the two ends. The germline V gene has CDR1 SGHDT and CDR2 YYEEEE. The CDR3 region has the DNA TGTGCCAGCAGCTGGAGATGGAATGAGCAGTTCTTC. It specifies CASSWRWNEQFF.

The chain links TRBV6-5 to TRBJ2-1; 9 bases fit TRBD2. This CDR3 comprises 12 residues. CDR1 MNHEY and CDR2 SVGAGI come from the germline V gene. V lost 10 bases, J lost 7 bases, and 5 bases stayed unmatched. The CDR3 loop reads CATRLAENEQFF. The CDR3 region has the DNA TGTGCCACGCGACTAGCGGAGAATGAGCAGTTCTTC.

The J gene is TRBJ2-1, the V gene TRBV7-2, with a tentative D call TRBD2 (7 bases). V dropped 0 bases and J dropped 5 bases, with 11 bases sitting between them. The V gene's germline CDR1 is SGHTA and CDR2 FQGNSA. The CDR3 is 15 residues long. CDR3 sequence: CASSLARGGNNEQFF. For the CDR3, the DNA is TGTGCCAGCAGCTTAGCGAGGGGGGGAAACAATGAGCAGTTCTTC. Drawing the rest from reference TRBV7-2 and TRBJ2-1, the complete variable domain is GAGVSQSPSNKVTEKGKDVELRCDPISGHTALYWYRQSLGQGLEFLIYFQGNSAPDKSGLPSDRFSAERTGGSVSTLTIQRTQQEDSAVYLCASSLARGGNNEQFFGPGTRLTVL.

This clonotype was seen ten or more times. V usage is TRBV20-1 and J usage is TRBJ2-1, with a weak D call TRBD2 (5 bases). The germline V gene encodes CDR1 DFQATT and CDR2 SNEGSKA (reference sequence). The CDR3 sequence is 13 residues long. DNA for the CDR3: TGCAGAGCCGGGAAATCCTCATACAATGAGCAGTTCTTC. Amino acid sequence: CRAGKSSYNEQFF.

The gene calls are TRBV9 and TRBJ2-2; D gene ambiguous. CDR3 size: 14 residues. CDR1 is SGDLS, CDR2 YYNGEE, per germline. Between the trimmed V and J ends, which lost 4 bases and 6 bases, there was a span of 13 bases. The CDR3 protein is CASSPPFGSGELFF. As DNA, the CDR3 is TGTGCCAGCAGCCCCCCATTCGGGTCCGGGGAGCTGTTTTTT.

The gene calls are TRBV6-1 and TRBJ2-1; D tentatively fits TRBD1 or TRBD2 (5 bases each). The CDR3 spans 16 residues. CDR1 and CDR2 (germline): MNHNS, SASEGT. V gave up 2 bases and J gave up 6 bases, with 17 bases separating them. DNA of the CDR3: TGTGCCAGCAGTGAACGGGGAAAGGGGATTGCCAATGAGCAGTTCTTC. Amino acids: CASSERGKGIANEQFF.

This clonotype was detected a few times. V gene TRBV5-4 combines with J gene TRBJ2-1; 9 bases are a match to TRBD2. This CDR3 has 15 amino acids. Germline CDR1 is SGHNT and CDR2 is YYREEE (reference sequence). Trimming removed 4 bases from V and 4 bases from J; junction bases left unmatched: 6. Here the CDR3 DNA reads TGTGCCAGCAGCGACCGACTAGCGGCTTACAATGAGCAGTTCTTC. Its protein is CASSDRLAAYNEQFF.